This entry lists 8 T cell receptor beta chains sequenced from one sample in a study of OX40 agonist ivuxolimab in advanced cancers. Sequencing used immunoSEQ multiplex PCR; TCRdb keeps in-frame clones, though not all of them. The sample shows tens of thousands of clones, about 90% of them seen only once. This specimen consisted of CD4+ or CD8+ T cells sorted from blood, obtained in a trial of the OX40 agonist ivuxolimab. These TCRs come from an adult with an advanced solid tumor such as melanoma, head and neck, liver or kidney cancer.

This clone was detected a few times. The rearrangement uses TRBV6-6 and TRBJ2-5, with D possibly being TRBD2 (5 bases). The CDR3 runs to 12 residues. The ends were cut back, 9 bases at V and 4 bases at J, with 12 bases in the middle. Germline V gives CDR1 MNHNY, CDR2 SVGAGI (reference sequence). The DNA for the CDR3 is TGTGCCAGTAGGGTGGGGAGAGAGACCCAGTACTTC. Its protein product is CASRVGRETQYF.

The chain is built from TRBV20-1 and TRBJ2-5; weak D call: TRBD1 (6 bases). The CDR3 contains 11 residues. CDR1 DFQATT and CDR2 SNEGSKA come from the germline V gene (reference sequence). Trimming removed 7 bases from V and 5 bases from J, with 11 bases in between. The CDR3, as DNA: TGCAGTGTACCAAGGGGGGAGACCCAGTACTTC. It is translated as CSVPRGETQYF.

A single count supports this clone. This chain connects TRBV7-2 to TRBJ2-2; a possible D gene is TRBD2 (6 bases). The CDR3 contains 16 residues. Trimming took 4 bases from V and 3 from J, leaving 15 bases between them. CDR1 is SGHTA and CDR2 is FQGNSA in the germline V gene. Here the CDR3 DNA reads TGTGCCAGCAGCTCCCGGAGGGGCATGGACACCGGGGAGCTGTTTTTT. The encoded protein is CASSSRRGMDTGELFF. Filled out from reference TRBV7-2 and TRBJ2-2, the complete variable domain reads GAGVSQSPSNKVTEKGKDVELRCDPISGHTALYWYRQSLGQGLEFLIYFQGNSAPDKSGLPSDRFSAERTGGSVSTLTIQRTQQEDSAVYLCASSSRRGMDTGELFFGEGSRLTVL.

The rearrangement uses TRBV20-1 and TRBJ1-1; tentatively, D is TRBD1 (6 bases). The germline CDR1 and CDR2 sequences are DFQATT and SNEGSKA (reference sequence). The V gene lost 5 bases and the J gene lost 11 bases, with 15 bases spanning the gap. There are 11 residues in the CDR3. The CDR3 region has the DNA TGCAGTGCTCTCCAGGGGATTACGGCTTTCTTT. This gives the protein CSALQGITAFF.

The chain links TRBV14 to TRBJ2-3; D gene ambiguous. Germline V gene sequence: CDR1 SGHDN, CDR2 FVKESK. V was trimmed by 0 bases and J by 2 bases, leaving 9 bases between them. The CDR3 consists of 15 residues. CDR3: CASSQDPGLTDTQYF. CDR3 nucleotides: TGTGCCAGCAGCCAAGATCCCGGCCTCACAGATACGCAGTATTTT.

This chain uses TRBV7-2 with TRBJ2-5; 7 bases match TRBD2. With V trimmed by 1 base and J by 7 bases, 9 bases remained unmatched. The CDR3 has 15 amino acids. Germline V gene data show CDR1 as SGHTA and CDR2 as FQGNSA. The CDR3 is CASSLVGTTPGTQYF. In DNA, the CDR3 is TGTGCCAGCAGCTTAGTAGGGACTACCCCTGGGACCCAGTACTTC.

This chain links TRBV28 with TRBJ2-2; TRBD1 matches 8 bases. After removal of 6 bases from V and 4 bases from J, the junction contained 7 bases not matched to a gene. The CDR3 length is 15 residues. Looked up from germline, CDR1 is MDHEN and CDR2 is SYDVKM. The CDR3 protein is CASRQGVKSTGELFF. The CDR3 nucleotides read TGTGCCAGCAGACAGGGGGTTAAGAGCACCGGGGAGCTGTTTTTT.

This chain connects TRBV27 to TRBJ2-1; the D is unclear. Germline V gives CDR1 MNHEY, CDR2 SMNVEV (reference sequence). Between the trimmed V and J ends, which lost 1 base and 2 bases, there was a span of 9 bases. The CDR3 length is 15 residues. CDR3 bases: TGTGCCAGCAGTTTATTACAGTCCCCCTACAATGAGCAGTTCTTC. Amino acid sequence: CASSLLQSPYNEQFF.